This T cell receptor beta chain comes out of a study of identifying expanded T cells in peripheral blood. Notes on the study in general: Technical replicates showed about 1.1 changed clones; approximately 2 weeks approximately 16; four weeks 19.

Healthy donors had no documented immune events, such as infections, while sampled. This CDR3 contains 13 residues. Deletions cut 4 bases from V and 3 bases from J, with 9 bases between. Looked up from germline, CDR1 is MNHNY and CDR2 is SVGAGI (reference sequence). In regard to this clone: Its antigen remains unidentified. Additional DNA sequences in this sample encode the identical CDR3.

The method was immunoSEQ multiplex PCR; TCRdb's version includes in-frame clones alone and lacks a portion of them. The data show 70,000 to 100,000 clones, with 88% seen just once and around 17% held by the top ten. The chain combines TRBV6-6 with TRBJ1-1; no firm D call. The sequence was collected from a person aged 18-70 years in good health. Sequencing was performed on blood. Here the CDR3 reads CASSSDGDTEAFF. The CDR3 nucleotides read TGTGCCAGCAGTTCAGACGGGGACACTGAAGCTTTCTTT.